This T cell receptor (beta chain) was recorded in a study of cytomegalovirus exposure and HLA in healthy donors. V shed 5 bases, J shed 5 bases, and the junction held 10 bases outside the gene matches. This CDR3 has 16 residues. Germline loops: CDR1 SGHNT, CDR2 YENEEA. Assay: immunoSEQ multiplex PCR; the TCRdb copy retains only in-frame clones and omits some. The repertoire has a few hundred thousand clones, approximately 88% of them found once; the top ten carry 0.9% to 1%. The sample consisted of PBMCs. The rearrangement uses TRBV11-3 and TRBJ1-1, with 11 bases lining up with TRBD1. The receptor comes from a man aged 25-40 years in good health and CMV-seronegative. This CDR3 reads CASSPPGQGGRTEAFF. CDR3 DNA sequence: TGTGCCAGCAGCCCTCCGGGACAGGGGGGAAGGACTGAAGCTTTCTTT.